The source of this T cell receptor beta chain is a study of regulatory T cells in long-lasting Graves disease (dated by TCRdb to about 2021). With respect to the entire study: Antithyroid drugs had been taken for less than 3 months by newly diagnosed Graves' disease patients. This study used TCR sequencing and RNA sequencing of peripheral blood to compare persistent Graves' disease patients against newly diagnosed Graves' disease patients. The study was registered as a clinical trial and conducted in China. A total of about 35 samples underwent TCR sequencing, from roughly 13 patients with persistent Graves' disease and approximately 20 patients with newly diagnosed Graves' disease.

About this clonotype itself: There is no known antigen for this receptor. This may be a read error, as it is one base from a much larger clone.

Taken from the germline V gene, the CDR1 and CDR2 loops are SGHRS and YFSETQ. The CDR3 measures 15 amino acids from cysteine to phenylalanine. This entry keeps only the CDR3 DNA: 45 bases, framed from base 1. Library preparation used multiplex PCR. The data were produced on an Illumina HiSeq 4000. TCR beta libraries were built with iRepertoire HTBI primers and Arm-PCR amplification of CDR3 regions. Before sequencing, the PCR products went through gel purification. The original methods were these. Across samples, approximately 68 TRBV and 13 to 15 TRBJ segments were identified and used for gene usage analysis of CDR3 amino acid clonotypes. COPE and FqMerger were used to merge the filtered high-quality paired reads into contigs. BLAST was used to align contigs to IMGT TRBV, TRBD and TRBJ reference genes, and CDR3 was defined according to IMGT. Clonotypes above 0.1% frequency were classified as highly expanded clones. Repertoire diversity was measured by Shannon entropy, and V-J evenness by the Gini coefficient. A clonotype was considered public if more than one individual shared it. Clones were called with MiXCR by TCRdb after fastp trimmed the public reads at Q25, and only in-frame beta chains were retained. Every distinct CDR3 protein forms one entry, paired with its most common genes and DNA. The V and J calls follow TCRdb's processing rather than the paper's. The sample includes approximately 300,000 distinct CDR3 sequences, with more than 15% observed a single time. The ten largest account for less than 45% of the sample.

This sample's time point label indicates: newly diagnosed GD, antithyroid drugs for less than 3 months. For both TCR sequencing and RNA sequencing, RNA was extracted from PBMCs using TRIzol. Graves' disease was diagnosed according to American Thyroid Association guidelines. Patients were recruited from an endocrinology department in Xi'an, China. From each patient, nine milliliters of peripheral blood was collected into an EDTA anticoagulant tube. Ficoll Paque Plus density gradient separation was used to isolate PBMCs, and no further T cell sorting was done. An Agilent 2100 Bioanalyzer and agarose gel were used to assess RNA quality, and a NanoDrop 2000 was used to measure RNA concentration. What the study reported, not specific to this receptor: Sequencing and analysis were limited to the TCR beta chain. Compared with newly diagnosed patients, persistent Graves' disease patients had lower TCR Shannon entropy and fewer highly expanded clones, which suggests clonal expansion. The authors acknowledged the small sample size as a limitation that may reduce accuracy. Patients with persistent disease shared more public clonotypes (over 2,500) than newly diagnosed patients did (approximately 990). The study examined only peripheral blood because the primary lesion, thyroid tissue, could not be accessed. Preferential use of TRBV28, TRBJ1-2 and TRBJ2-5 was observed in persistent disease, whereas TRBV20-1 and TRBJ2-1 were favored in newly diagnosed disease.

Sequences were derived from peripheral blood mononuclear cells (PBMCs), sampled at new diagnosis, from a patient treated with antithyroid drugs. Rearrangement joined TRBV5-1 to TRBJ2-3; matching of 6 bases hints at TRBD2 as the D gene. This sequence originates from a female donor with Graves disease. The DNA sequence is TGCGCCAGCAGCTCAACAGTCACTAGCACAGATACGCAGTCTTTT. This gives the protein CASSSTVTSTDTQSF.